This is a list of T cell receptor beta chains from one sample in a study of cytomegalovirus exposure and HLA in healthy donors. Profiling relied on immunoSEQ multiplex PCR, and the TCRdb table lists in-frame clones only, not all of them. Found here are 110,000 to 150,000 clones, about 74% of them singletons; the top ten hold 1.5% to 2%. The source material was PBMCs. These receptors were collected from a woman aged 40 to 50 in good health and CMV-seronegative. CDR3s include the opening cysteine and the closing phenylalanine or tryptophan. D genes are given only for firm matches. Clone size appears in some rows only: once, few, many, or a class for an expanded clone.

clone_size d_call j_call cdr3_length v_call cdr3_aa cdr3_nt
once - TRBJ1-6 16 TRBV15 CAITPLGGQIWSPLHF TGTGCCATCACCCCCTTGGGGGGGCAAATTTGGTCACCCCTCCACTTT
- - TRBJ2-5 13 TRBV28 CASSSGTWETQYF TGTGCCAGCAGTTCCGGGACTTGGGAGACCCAGTACTTC
- - TRBJ1-6 15 TRBV6-6 CASSYEALNNSPLHF TGTGCCAGCAGTTACGAGGCCCTGAATAATTCACCCCTCCACTTT
- TRBD1 TRBJ1-1 15 TRBV27 CASSTGGPTGTEAFF TGTGCCAGCAGTACAGGGGGCCCAACGGGCACTGAAGCTTTCTTT
once TRBD1 TRBJ2-7 15 TRBV6-5 CASSREGQGMYEQYF TGTGCCAGCAGCAGGGAGGGACAGGGCATGTACGAGCAGTACTTC
- TRBD2 TRBJ2-3 18 TRBV5-1 CASSHGTSVGAVVDTQYF TGCGCCAGCAGTCATGGGACTAGCGTGGGTGCGGTTGTGGATACGCAGTATTTT
- - TRBJ1-5 13 TRBV27 CASGAGSNQPQHF TGTGCCAGTGGAGCGGGGAGCAATCAGCCCCAGCATTTT
- TRBD1 TRBJ2-7 16 TRBV15 CATSRGKDRRSYEQYF TGTGCCACCAGCAGAGGCAAGGACAGGAGGTCCTACGAGCAGTACTTC
- TRBD1 TRBJ1-2 13 TRBV27 CASRETGDYGYTF TGTGCCAGCAGGGAGACAGGGGACTATGGCTACACCTTC
- - TRBJ1-1 15 TRBV7-9 CSSSFTGSLNTEAFF TGTTCCAGCAGTTTTACAGGGAGTCTGAACACTGAAGCTTTCTTT
- - TRBJ2-1 14 TRBV19 CASSMLPRGDEQFF TGTGCCAGTAGTATGCTACCAAGGGGCGATGAGCAGTTCTTC
- TRBD2 TRBJ2-7 15 TRBV11-3 CASSFGPFRLAGGIF TGTGCCAGCAGCTTCGGGCCTTTTCGACTAGCGGGAGGTATCTTC
- TRBD2 TRBJ2-7 17 TRBV11-2 CASSFTSGGSYNYEQYF TGTGCCAGCAGCTTTACTAGCGGGGGGAGTTATAACTACGAGCAGTACTTC
- TRBD1 TRBJ1-1 21 TRBV10-2 CASSRPGQGVLATVKNTEAFF TGCGCCAGCAGTAGACCGGGACAGGGGGTATTAGCCACCGTTAAGAACACTGAAGCTTTCTTT
- - TRBJ1-5 13 TRBV19 CASSKGGNQPQHF TGTGCCAGTAGTAAAGGGGGCAATCAGCCCCAGCATTTT
few - TRBJ1-1 14 TRBV7-9 CASSLQGTNTEAFF TGTGCCAGCAGCCTTCAGGGTACGAACACTGAAGCTTTCTTT
- - TRBJ1-1 15 TRBV29-1 CSAYRYGAQNTEAFF TGCAGCGCCTACCGATATGGGGCCCAGAACACTGAAGCTTTCTTT
few TRBD1 TRBJ2-7 15 TRBV6-5 CASSYSRTGAYEQYF TGTGCCAGCAGTTACTCCCGGACAGGCGCGTACGAGCAGTACTTC
- TRBD1 TRBJ1-5 15 TRBV5-6 CASTLGTGVNQPQHF TGTGCCAGCACCTTGGGGACAGGGGTCAATCAGCCCCAGCATTTT
once - TRBJ1-3 16 TRBV9 CASSVGGDSSGNAIYF TGTGCCAGCAGCGTTGGTGGGGACTCCTCTGGAAACGCCATATATTTT
- - TRBJ1-1 14 TRBV5-1 CASSFVGESTEAFF TGCGCCAGCAGCTTTGTTGGGGAGAGCACTGAAGCTTTCTTT
- - TRBJ1-1 15 TRBV28 CATFQAGSPNTEAFF TGTGCCACCTTCCAGGCAGGGTCCCCTAACACTGAAGCTTTCTTT
- - TRBJ2-1 14 TRBV30 CAWSAWSSYNEQFF TGTGCCTGGAGTGCCTGGAGCTCCTACAATGAGCAGTTCTTC
- TRBD2 TRBJ2-3 15 TRBV7-9 CASSSGGSSTDTQYF TGTGCCAGCAGCTCGGGGGGGTCTAGCACAGATACGCAGTATTTT
- TRBD1 TRBJ1-2 18 TRBV27 CASSPGLGLRQGQHGYTF TGTGCCAGCAGTCCTGGACTCGGTTTACGACAGGGACAACACGGCTACACCTTC
- TRBD1 TRBJ2-3 16 TRBV4-1 CASSRLGGAFGDTQYF TGCGCCAGCAGTAGGCTAGGGGGCGCCTTTGGAGATACGCAGTATTTT
- TRBD2 TRBJ2-3 17 TRBV9 CASSVGTSGRGTDTQYF TGTGCCAGCAGCGTAGGAACTAGCGGCCGTGGGACAGATACGCAGTATTTT
- - TRBJ2-1 16 TRBV9 CASSVAAAGTYNEQFF TGTGCCAGCAGCGTAGCAGCGGCCGGGACCTACAATGAGCAGTTCTTC
- TRBD2 TRBJ2-1 13 TRBV5-4 CASSFLSSGEQFF TGTGCCAGCAGCTTCTTATCTAGCGGAGAGCAGTTCTTC
- TRBD2 TRBJ2-3 14 TRBV10-3 CAISALAETDTQYF TGTGCCATCAGTGCACTAGCGGAGACAGATACGCAGTATTTT
- - TRBJ2-1 14 TRBV14 CASSLASSYNEQFF TGTGCCAGCAGCCTCGCGAGCTCCTACAATGAGCAGTTCTTC
few TRBD1 TRBJ1-1 16 TRBV27 CASISGTGWSGAEAFF TGTGCCAGCATATCCGGGACAGGGTGGAGTGGCGCTGAAGCTTTCTTT
few TRBD1 TRBJ1-6 19 TRBV5-1 CASSPLLRDRRSYNSPLHF TGCGCCAGCAGCCCGTTACTCCGGGACAGACGCTCCTATAATTCACCCCTCCACTTT
- - TRBJ2-1 14 TRBV28 CASGLEGDHNEQFF TGTGCCAGCGGGTTGGAGGGAGACCACAATGAGCAGTTCTTC
- - TRBJ1-1 14 TRBV29-1 CSVSGGLGNTEAFF TGCAGCGTTTCGGGAGGGTTGGGGAACACTGAAGCTTTCTTT
- - TRBJ1-5 15 TRBV7-6 CASSLAPGVNQPQHF TGTGCCAGCAGCTTAGCGCCAGGGGTCAATCAGCCCCAGCATTTT
- - TRBJ1-2 14 TRBV25-1 CASSDPRGRYGYTF TGTGCCAGCAGTGACCCCAGGGGTCGCTATGGCTACACCTTC
- - TRBJ1-5 16 TRBV12-2 CASRLVGQNSNQPQHF TGTGCAAGTCGCTTAGTTGGACAGAATAGCAATCAGCCCCAGCATTTT
few - TRBJ1-5 14 TRBV5-4 CASSLDQSNQPQHF TGTGCCAGCAGCTTGGATCAAAGCAATCAGCCCCAGCATTTT
few - TRBJ2-1 13 TRBV10-2 CASSMDIYNEQFF TGCGCCAGCAGTATGGACATCTACAATGAGCAGTTCTTC
- - TRBJ1-5 14 TRBV9 CASSVGQTDQPQHF TGTGCCAGCAGCGTGGGGCAGACCGATCAGCCCCAGCATTTT
- - TRBJ2-7 13 TRBV4-2 CASSQDLPYEQYF TGTGCCAGCAGCCAAGATCTCCCCTACGAGCAGTACTTC
- - TRBJ1-3 15 TRBV4-1 CASSQDREAGNTIYF TGCGCCAGCAGCCAAGATCGGGAAGCTGGAAACACCATATATTTT
- TRBD2 TRBJ2-1 15 TRBV11-2 CASSSIAGPKGEQFF TGTGCCAGCAGCTCTATAGCGGGGCCGAAGGGTGAGCAGTTCTTC
few - TRBJ1-1 14 TRBV6-5 CASSLVAGDTEAFF TGTGCCAGCAGCCTCGTCGCAGGGGACACTGAAGCTTTCTTT
- - TRBJ2-7 15 TRBV4-1 CASTLSPVRSYEQYF TGCGCCAGCACCCTGTCCCCGGTGAGGTCCTACGAGCAGTACTTC
- - TRBJ1-1 15 TRBV5-1 CASSVLAGRNTEAFF TGCGCCAGCAGCGTCCTAGCAGGCCGGAACACTGAAGCTTTCTTT
once TRBD1 TRBJ2-7 15 TRBV27 CASRDRTGALYEQYF TGTGCCAGCAGGGACCGGACAGGGGCTCTCTACGAGCAGTACTTC
- TRBD1 TRBJ2-2 16 TRBV2 CASTNKGPGGTGELFF TGTGCCAGCACTAACAAGGGTCCAGGGGGAACCGGGGAGCTGTTTTTT
- TRBD1 TRBJ2-3 17 TRBV15 CATSRDGTGARTDTQYF TGTGCCACCAGCAGAGATGGGACAGGGGCTCGCACAGATACGCAGTATTTT
- - TRBJ2-3 13 TRBV10-3 CAISGQGTDTQYF TGTGCCATCAGTGGACAGGGCACAGATACGCAGTATTTT
- - TRBJ2-7 11 TRBV30 CAWSPSYEQYF TGTGCCTGGAGTCCCAGCTACGAGCAGTACTTC